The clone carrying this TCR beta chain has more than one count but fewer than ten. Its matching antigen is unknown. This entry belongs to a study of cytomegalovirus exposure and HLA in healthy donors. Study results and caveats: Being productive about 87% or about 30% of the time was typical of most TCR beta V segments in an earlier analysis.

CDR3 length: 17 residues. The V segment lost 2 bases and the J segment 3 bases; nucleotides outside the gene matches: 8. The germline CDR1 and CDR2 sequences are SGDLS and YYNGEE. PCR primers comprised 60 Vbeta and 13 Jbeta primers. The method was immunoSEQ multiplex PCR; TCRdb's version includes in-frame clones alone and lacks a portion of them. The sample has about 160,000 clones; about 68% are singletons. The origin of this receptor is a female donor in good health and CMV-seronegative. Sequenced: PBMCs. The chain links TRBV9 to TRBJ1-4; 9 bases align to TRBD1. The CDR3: CASSVGRDRVPNEKLFF. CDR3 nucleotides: TGTGCCAGCAGCGTGGGCCGGGACAGGGTCCCTAATGAAAAACTGTTTTTT.